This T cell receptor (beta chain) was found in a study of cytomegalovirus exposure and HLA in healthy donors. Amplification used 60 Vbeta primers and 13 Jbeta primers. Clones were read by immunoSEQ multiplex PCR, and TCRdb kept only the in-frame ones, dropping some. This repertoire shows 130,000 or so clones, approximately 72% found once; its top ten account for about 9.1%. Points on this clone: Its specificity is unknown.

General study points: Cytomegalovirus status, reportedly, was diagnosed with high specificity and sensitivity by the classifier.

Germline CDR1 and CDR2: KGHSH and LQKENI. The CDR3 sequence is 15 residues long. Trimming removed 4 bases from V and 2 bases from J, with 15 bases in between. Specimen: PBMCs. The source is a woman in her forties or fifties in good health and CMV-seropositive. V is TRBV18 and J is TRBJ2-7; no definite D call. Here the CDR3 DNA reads TGTGCCAGCTCACGGCTAGGCCTACCCGCCTACGAGCAGTACTTC. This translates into CASSRLGLPAYEQYF. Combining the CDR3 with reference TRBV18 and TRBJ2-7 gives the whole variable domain NAGVMQNPRHLVRRRGQEARLRCSPMKGHSHVYWYRQLPEEGLKFMVYLQKENIIDESGMPKERFSAEFPKEGPSILRIQQVVRGDSAAYFCASSRLGLPAYEQYFGPGTRLTVT.